A selection of T cell receptor beta chains follows, all from one sample in a study of shared clonotypes between healthy human individuals. Sequencing used immunoSEQ multiplex PCR; TCRdb keeps in-frame clones, though not all of them. The repertoire holds around 2.1 million clones, with about 92% as singletons. The sequenced material came from naive CD8+ T cells from PBMCs. These receptor sequences come from a man younger than 35 in good health. Some clones in this sample may be carry-over from other donors' samples. Each CDR3 is given with its conserved first and last residue. The order of the fields is J gene, D gene, clone size, V gene, CDR3 protein, CDR3 DNA. D genes are given only for firm matches. Some rows mark clone size as missing; the rest say once, few, many or name a class of expanded clone.

j_gene: TRBJ1-4; d_gene: NA; abundance: once; v_gene: TRBV28; CDR3aa: CASSPFMGNEKLFF; CDR3nt: TGTGCCAGCAGTCCTTTTATGGGTAATGAAAAACTGTTTTTT
j_gene: TRBJ2-6; d_gene: NA; abundance: once; v_gene: TRBV28; CDR3aa: CASSYTGTGANVLTF; CDR3nt: TGTGCCAGCAGTTATACAGGGACTGGGGCCAACGTCCTGACTTTC
j_gene: TRBJ1-1; d_gene: NA; abundance: NA; v_gene: TRBV5-6; CDR3aa: CASSLGRTAPNTEAFF; CDR3nt: TGTGCCAGCAGCTTGGGAAGGACAGCACCCAACACTGAAGCTTTCTTT
j_gene: TRBJ1-3; d_gene: NA; abundance: NA; v_gene: TRBV2; CDR3aa: CANRAEGNTIYF; CDR3nt: TGTGCTAATAGGGCGGAAGGAAACACCATATATTTT
j_gene: TRBJ1-2; d_gene: NA; abundance: NA; v_gene: TRBV25-1; CDR3aa: CASSEGGSYGYTF; CDR3nt: TGTGCCAGCAGTGAAGGAGGGTCCTATGGCTACACCTTC
j_gene: TRBJ1-1; d_gene: NA; abundance: NA; v_gene: TRBV14; CDR3aa: CASSQERMKTGENTEAFF; CDR3nt: TGTGCCAGCAGCCAAGAAAGGATGAAGACAGGAGAGAACACTGAAGCTTTCTTT
j_gene: TRBJ2-5; d_gene: NA; abundance: NA; v_gene: TRBV28; CDR3aa: CASSFSTEQETQYF; CDR3nt: TGTGCCAGCAGTTTTTCGACGGAGCAAGAGACCCAGTACTTC
j_gene: TRBJ2-1; d_gene: NA; abundance: once; v_gene: TRBV18; CDR3aa: CASSFPSSYNEQFF; CDR3nt: TGTGCCAGCTCGTTCCCGAGCTCCTACAATGAGCAGTTCTTC
j_gene: TRBJ2-2; d_gene: NA; abundance: NA; v_gene: TRBV5-1; CDR3aa: CASSLIGPNTGELFF; CDR3nt: TGCGCCAGCAGCTTGATTGGCCCGAACACCGGGGAGCTGTTTTTT
j_gene: TRBJ2-3; d_gene: TRBD1; abundance: NA; v_gene: TRBV11-2; CDR3aa: CASSLPQGASTDTQYF; CDR3nt: TGTGCCAGCAGCTTACCACAGGGGGCTAGCACAGATACGCAGTATTTT
j_gene: TRBJ1-2; d_gene: NA; abundance: once; v_gene: TRBV5-1; CDR3aa: CASSLAGNYGYTF; CDR3nt: TGCGCCAGCAGCTTGGCTGGCAACTATGGCTACACCTTC
j_gene: TRBJ2-5; d_gene: NA; abundance: NA; v_gene: TRBV7-9; CDR3aa: CASSPGPLETQYF; CDR3nt: TGTGCCAGCAGCCCGGGCCCCTTGGAGACCCAGTACTTC
j_gene: TRBJ2-7; d_gene: TRBD2; abundance: once; v_gene: TRBV7-6; CDR3aa: CASTPTSTGGLLEQYF; CDR3nt: TGTGCCAGCACTCCTACATCGACGGGGGGACTACTAGAGCAGTACTTC
j_gene: TRBJ2-7; d_gene: NA; abundance: once; v_gene: TRBV7-2; CDR3aa: CASALGKYEQYF; CDR3nt: TGTGCCAGCGCCTTGGGGAAATACGAGCAGTACTTC
j_gene: TRBJ2-5; d_gene: NA; abundance: NA; v_gene: TRBV6-5; CDR3aa: CASRYTGEETQYF; CDR3nt: TGTGCCAGCAGATACACGGGAGAAGAGACCCAGTACTTC
j_gene: TRBJ2-7; d_gene: TRBD2; abundance: NA; v_gene: TRBV7-2; CDR3aa: CASSWTLAGSTYEQYF; CDR3nt: TGTGCCAGCAGCTGGACCTTAGCGGGTTCCACCTACGAGCAGTACTTC
j_gene: TRBJ2-2; d_gene: TRBD2; abundance: NA; v_gene: TRBV9; CDR3aa: CASSVRTSGINTGELFF; CDR3nt: TGTGCCAGCAGCGTCCGAACTAGCGGGATAAATACCGGGGAGCTGTTTTTT
j_gene: TRBJ2-2; d_gene: NA; abundance: NA; v_gene: TRBV29-1; CDR3aa: CSVGQTTGELFF; CDR3nt: TGCAGCGTTGGACAGACGACCGGGGAGCTGTTTTTT
j_gene: TRBJ2-1; d_gene: TRBD2; abundance: NA; v_gene: TRBV27; CDR3aa: CASSLTPSGGGNEQFF; CDR3nt: TGTGCCAGCAGTTTAACCCCTAGCGGGGGTGGGAATGAGCAGTTCTTC
j_gene: TRBJ2-7; d_gene: NA; abundance: NA; v_gene: TRBV4-1; CDR3aa: CASSQFPGGAYEQYF; CDR3nt: TGCGCCAGCAGCCAATTTCCCGGAGGGGCCTACGAGCAGTACTTC
j_gene: TRBJ2-7; d_gene: NA; abundance: NA; v_gene: TRBV7-9; CDR3aa: CASSPTDSYEQYF; CDR3nt: TGTGCCAGCAGCCCGACGGACTCCTACGAGCAGTACTTC
j_gene: TRBJ1-3; d_gene: NA; abundance: NA; v_gene: TRBV7-6; CDR3aa: CASSLAKGFSGNTIYF; CDR3nt: TGTGCCAGCAGCTTAGCGAAGGGTTTCTCTGGAAACACCATATATTTT
j_gene: TRBJ2-5; d_gene: TRBD2; abundance: NA; v_gene: TRBV28; CDR3aa: CASSPLAGGNQETQYF; CDR3nt: TGTGCCAGCAGTCCACTAGCGGGAGGAAACCAAGAGACCCAGTACTTC
j_gene: TRBJ2-5; d_gene: NA; abundance: NA; v_gene: TRBV9; CDR3aa: CASSLGETQYF; CDR3nt: TGTGCCAGCAGCCTGGGGGAGACCCAGTACTTC
j_gene: TRBJ1-1; d_gene: NA; abundance: NA; v_gene: TRBV9; CDR3aa: CASSPPWGPYEAFF; CDR3nt: TGTGCCAGCAGCCCGCCCTGGGGTCCTTATGAAGCTTTCTTT
j_gene: TRBJ2-1; d_gene: TRBD2; abundance: NA; v_gene: TRBV7-6; CDR3aa: CASRGSGSSYNEQFF; CDR3nt: TGTGCCAGCCGCGGGAGCGGAAGCTCCTACAATGAGCAGTTCTTC
j_gene: TRBJ2-2; d_gene: NA; abundance: NA; v_gene: TRBV7-6; CDR3aa: CASSLRPGELFF; CDR3nt: TGTGCCAGCAGCCTTAGGCCAGGGGAGCTGTTTTTT
j_gene: TRBJ1-2; d_gene: NA; abundance: NA; v_gene: TRBV29-1; CDR3aa: CSVESGARFYGYTF; CDR3nt: TGCAGCGTTGAATCCGGGGCCCGCTTCTATGGCTACACCTTC
j_gene: TRBJ1-1; d_gene: TRBD1; abundance: NA; v_gene: TRBV27; CDR3aa: CASRARGQNTEAFF; CDR3nt: TGTGCCAGCAGAGCCAGGGGGCAGAACACTGAAGCTTTCTTT
j_gene: TRBJ2-5; d_gene: NA; abundance: NA; v_gene: TRBV6-1; CDR3aa: CASSEARARIQETQYF; CDR3nt: TGTGCCAGCAGTGAAGCACGCGCCAGGATTCAAGAGACCCAGTACTTC
j_gene: TRBJ1-3; d_gene: NA; abundance: NA; v_gene: TRBV28; CDR3aa: CASTLPGGGNTIYF; CDR3nt: TGTGCCAGCACTCTACCCGGAGGTGGAAACACCATATATTTT
j_gene: TRBJ1-3; d_gene: NA; abundance: NA; v_gene: TRBV29-1; CDR3aa: CSTLGGNSGNTIYF; CDR3nt: TGCAGCACCCTGGGGGGAAACTCTGGAAACACCATATATTTT
j_gene: TRBJ2-7; d_gene: TRBD1; abundance: once; v_gene: TRBV19; CDR3aa: CASSIYRDSSYEQYF; CDR3nt: TGTGCCAGTAGTATCTACAGGGACAGCTCCTACGAGCAGTACTTC
j_gene: TRBJ2-7; d_gene: TRBD1; abundance: NA; v_gene: TRBV28; CDR3aa: CASSFTGGPYEQYF; CDR3nt: TGTGCCAGCAGTTTTACAGGGGGACCCTACGAGCAGTACTTC
j_gene: TRBJ1-5; d_gene: NA; abundance: NA; v_gene: TRBV27; CDR3aa: CASSPIPVRNQPQHF; CDR3nt: TGTGCCAGCAGTCCCATCCCGGTTCGCAATCAGCCCCAGCATTTT
j_gene: TRBJ2-3; d_gene: TRBD2; abundance: NA; v_gene: TRBV7-3; CDR3aa: CASSRGTSGTDTQYF; CDR3nt: TGTGCCAGCAGCCGGGGGACTAGCGGCACAGATACGCAGTATTTT
j_gene: TRBJ2-1; d_gene: TRBD2; abundance: NA; v_gene: TRBV7-9; CDR3aa: CASSQIAGANNEQFF; CDR3nt: TGTGCCAGCAGTCAAATAGCGGGAGCAAATAATGAGCAGTTCTTC
j_gene: TRBJ2-3; d_gene: TRBD1; abundance: NA; v_gene: TRBV27; CDR3aa: CASSLRQGRTDTQYF; CDR3nt: TGTGCCAGCAGTCTTCGACAGGGTCGCACAGATACGCAGTATTTT
j_gene: TRBJ2-2; d_gene: NA; abundance: NA; v_gene: TRBV28; CDR3aa: CASRGTENTGELFF; CDR3nt: TGTGCCAGCAGGGGGACGGAGAACACCGGGGAGCTGTTTTTT
j_gene: TRBJ2-3; d_gene: TRBD2; abundance: NA; v_gene: TRBV29-1; CDR3aa: CSVEWVAGGGWFDTQYF; CDR3nt: TGCAGCGTTGAGTGGGTAGCGGGAGGGGGGTGGTTTGATACGCAGTATTTT
j_gene: TRBJ2-7; d_gene: TRBD2; abundance: NA; v_gene: TRBV27; CDR3aa: CASSLGGGDSYEQYF; CDR3nt: TGTGCCAGCAGTTTAGGGGGGGGAGACTCCTACGAGCAGTACTTC
j_gene: TRBJ2-2; d_gene: NA; abundance: once; v_gene: TRBV10-3; CDR3aa: CASAGVAATGELFF; CDR3nt: TGTGCCTCCGCAGGAGTAGCGGCTACCGGGGAGCTGTTTTTT
j_gene: TRBJ1-2; d_gene: TRBD1; abundance: NA; v_gene: TRBV29-1; CDR3aa: CSVEGTGVGYTF; CDR3nt: TGCAGCGTTGAAGGGACAGGGGTTGGCTACACCTTC
j_gene: TRBJ2-3; d_gene: TRBD2; abundance: NA; v_gene: TRBV7-6; CDR3aa: CASSAGTSGTQYF; CDR3nt: TGTGCCAGCAGCGCAGGGACTAGCGGGACGCAGTATTTT
j_gene: TRBJ2-7; d_gene: NA; abundance: NA; v_gene: TRBV7-8; CDR3aa: CASSFKVTGSSYEQYF; CDR3nt: TGTGCCAGCAGCTTTAAAGTGACCGGGAGCTCCTACGAGCAGTACTTC
j_gene: TRBJ1-2; d_gene: TRBD1; abundance: NA; v_gene: TRBV10-3; CDR3aa: CAISGDDRESYGYTF; CDR3nt: TGTGCCATCAGCGGGGACGACAGGGAGAGCTATGGCTACACCTTC
j_gene: TRBJ2-3; d_gene: TRBD2; abundance: NA; v_gene: TRBV13; CDR3aa: CASSLNVGRELNTDTQYF; CDR3nt: TGTGCCAGCAGCCTCAACGTCGGGCGGGAGCTGAACACAGATACGCAGTATTTT
j_gene: TRBJ2-1; d_gene: TRBD2; abundance: NA; v_gene: TRBV5-1; CDR3aa: CASSQGLAGDNEQFF; CDR3nt: TGCGCCAGCAGCCAAGGACTAGCGGGAGACAATGAGCAGTTCTTC
j_gene: TRBJ1-1; d_gene: NA; abundance: once; v_gene: TRBV28; CDR3aa: CASSFERANTEAFF; CDR3nt: TGTGCCAGCAGTTTTGAACGGGCGAACACTGAAGCTTTCTTT
j_gene: TRBJ1-2; d_gene: NA; abundance: NA; v_gene: TRBV20-1; CDR3aa: CSALYGYTF; CDR3nt: TGCAGTGCCCTATATGGCTACACCTTC
j_gene: TRBJ2-7; d_gene: TRBD1; abundance: NA; v_gene: TRBV9; CDR3aa: CASSAGQGDYEQYF; CDR3nt: TGTGCCAGCAGCGCTGGACAGGGGGACTACGAGCAGTACTTC
j_gene: TRBJ2-1; d_gene: NA; abundance: NA; v_gene: TRBV27; CDR3aa: CASSLGTGEQFF; CDR3nt: TGTGCCAGCAGTTTAGGGACCGGGGAGCAGTTCTTC
j_gene: TRBJ1-1; d_gene: NA; abundance: NA; v_gene: TRBV10-3; CDR3aa: CAISEGHNTEAFF; CDR3nt: TGTGCCATCAGTGAAGGACACAACACTGAAGCTTTCTTT
j_gene: TRBJ1-5; d_gene: NA; abundance: NA; v_gene: TRBV28; CDR3aa: CASRLILDQPQHF; CDR3nt: TGTGCCAGCAGGTTAATATTAGATCAGCCCCAGCATTTT
j_gene: TRBJ2-7; d_gene: NA; abundance: NA; v_gene: TRBV27; CDR3aa: CASRPRSQSSYEQYF; CDR3nt: TGTGCCAGCAGACCCAGGTCTCAGAGCTCCTACGAGCAGTACTTC
j_gene: TRBJ2-7; d_gene: NA; abundance: NA; v_gene: TRBV6-4; CDR3aa: CASSPGPASGEQYF; CDR3nt: TGTGCCAGCAGCCCCGGACCGGCGAGCGGGGAGCAGTACTTC
j_gene: TRBJ2-7; d_gene: TRBD2; abundance: NA; v_gene: TRBV4-1; CDR3aa: CASSQESLAGGQGEQYF; CDR3nt: TGCGCCAGCAGCCAAGAAAGTCTAGCGGGAGGTCAAGGCGAGCAGTACTTC
j_gene: TRBJ2-7; d_gene: NA; abundance: once; v_gene: TRBV28; CDR3aa: CASSILDSNLYEQYF; CDR3nt: TGTGCCAGCAGTATCTTAGACAGTAATCTCTACGAGCAGTACTTC
j_gene: TRBJ2-5; d_gene: TRBD1; abundance: NA; v_gene: TRBV25-1; CDR3aa: CASSETDRAGETQYF; CDR3nt: TGTGCCAGCAGTGAGACGGACAGGGCGGGAGAGACCCAGTACTTC